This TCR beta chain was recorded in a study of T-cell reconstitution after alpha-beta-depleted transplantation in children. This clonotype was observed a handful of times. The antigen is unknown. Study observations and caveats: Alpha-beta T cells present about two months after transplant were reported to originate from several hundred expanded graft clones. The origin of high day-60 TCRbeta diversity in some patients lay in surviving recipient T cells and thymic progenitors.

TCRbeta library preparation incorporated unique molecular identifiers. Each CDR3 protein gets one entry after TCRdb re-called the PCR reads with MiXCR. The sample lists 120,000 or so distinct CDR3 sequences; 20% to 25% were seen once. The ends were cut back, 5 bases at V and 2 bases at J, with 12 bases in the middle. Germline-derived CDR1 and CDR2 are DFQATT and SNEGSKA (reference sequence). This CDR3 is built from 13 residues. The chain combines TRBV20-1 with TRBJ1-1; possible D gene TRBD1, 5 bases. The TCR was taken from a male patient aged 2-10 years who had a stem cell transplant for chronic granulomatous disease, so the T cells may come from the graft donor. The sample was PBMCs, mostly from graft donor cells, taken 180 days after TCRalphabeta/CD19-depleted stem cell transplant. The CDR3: CSALDRLNTEAFF. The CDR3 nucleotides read TGCAGTGCTCTAGACAGACTAAACACTGAAGCTTTCTTT.